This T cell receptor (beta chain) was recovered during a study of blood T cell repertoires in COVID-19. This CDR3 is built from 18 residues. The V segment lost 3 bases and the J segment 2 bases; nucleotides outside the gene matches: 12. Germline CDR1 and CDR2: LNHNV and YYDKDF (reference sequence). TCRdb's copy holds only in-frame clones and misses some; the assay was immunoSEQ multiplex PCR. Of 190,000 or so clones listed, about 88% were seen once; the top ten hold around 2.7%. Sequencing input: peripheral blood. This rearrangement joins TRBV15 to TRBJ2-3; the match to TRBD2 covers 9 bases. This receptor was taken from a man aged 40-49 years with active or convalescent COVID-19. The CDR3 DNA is TGTGCCACCAGCAGCATGGGGCCTAGCGGGGATCTCACAGATACGCAGTATTTT. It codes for CATSSMGPSGDLTDTQYF.